The sequence of this TCR beta chain was determined in a study of blood T cell repertoires in COVID-19. For the study at large: There were acute and convalescent COVID-19 samples, and they came from the United States, Italy and Spain. From T cells, B-cell-depleted T cells, or PBMCs came the material, which was cDNA or gDNA.

As processed by the authors: Reference gene primer amplification gave estimated nucleated cell counts. Libraries were prepared by immunoSEQ multiplex PCR; TCRdb keeps only in-frame clonotypes and omits some of them. Clone size and V and J calls were adopted from that table, with D and trimming inferred from the DNA. The table shows roughly 180,000 clones, with about 82% occurring only once. The sequenced sample consisted of peripheral blood. The receptor's source is a woman aged 25 to 39 with acute or convalescent COVID-19.

The CDR3 region has the DNA TGTGCCAGCAGTGAAGACGGCAGGGGAGTGGAGACCCAGTACTTC. This codes for CASSEDGRGVETQYF. The chain combines TRBV2 with TRBJ2-5; D is perhaps TRBD1 (6 bases). This CDR3 region has 15 residues. The germline V gene has CDR1 SNHLY and CDR2 FYNNEI. Trimming shortened V by 1 base and J by 5 bases, and 14 bases separated the two germline ends.